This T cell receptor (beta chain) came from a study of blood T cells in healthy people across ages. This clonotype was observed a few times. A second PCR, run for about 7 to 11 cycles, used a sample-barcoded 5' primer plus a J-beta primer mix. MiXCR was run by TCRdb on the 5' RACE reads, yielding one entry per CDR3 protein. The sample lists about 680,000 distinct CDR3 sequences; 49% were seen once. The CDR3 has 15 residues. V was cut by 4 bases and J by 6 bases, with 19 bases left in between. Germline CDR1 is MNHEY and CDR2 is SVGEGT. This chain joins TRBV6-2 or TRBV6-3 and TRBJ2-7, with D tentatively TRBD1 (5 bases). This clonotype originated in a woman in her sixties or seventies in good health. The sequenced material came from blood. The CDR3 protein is CASSSQGTTPGEQYF. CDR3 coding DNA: TGTGCCAGCAGTTCCCAGGGAACGACCCCGGGCGAGCAGTACTTC.